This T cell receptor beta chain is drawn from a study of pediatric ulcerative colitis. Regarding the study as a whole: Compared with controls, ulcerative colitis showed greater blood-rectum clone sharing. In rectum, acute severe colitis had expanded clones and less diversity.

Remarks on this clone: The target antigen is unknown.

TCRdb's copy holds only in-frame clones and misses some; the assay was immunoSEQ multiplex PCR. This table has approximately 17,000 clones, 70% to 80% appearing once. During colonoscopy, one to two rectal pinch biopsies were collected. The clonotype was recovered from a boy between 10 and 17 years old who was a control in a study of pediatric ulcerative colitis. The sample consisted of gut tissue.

CDR3 sequence (DNA): TGTGCCAGCAGGCAGGTGACCTCCCCCTACGAGCAGTACTTC. It codes for CASRQVTSPYEQYF. V and J are TRBV6-6 and TRBJ2-7; the D is unclear. V was pared by 6 bases and J by 2 bases, with 14 bases between. Germline V lookup: CDR1 MNHNY, CDR2 SVGAGI (reference sequence). There are 14 residues in the CDR3.